One and the same sample provided the 30 T cell receptor beta chains below, sequenced in a study of T cell responses to AZD1222 COVID-19 vaccine. Clones were sequenced by immunoSEQ multiplex PCR, and TCRdb holds only the in-frame ones, with some missing. The sample carries 250,000 to 300,000 clones, approximately 94% recorded once. This material consisted of peripheral blood, taken 28 days after the second AZD1222 dose. These receptors were taken from an adult who received the AZD1222 COVID-19 vaccine.

The chain couples TRBV7-9 to TRBJ1-2; D gene unclear. Germline-derived CDR1 and CDR2 are SEHNR and FQNEAQ (reference sequence). The CDR3 contains 16 residues. V lost 1 base to trimming and J lost 0 bases, with 12 bases between them. The CDR3 loop reads CASSLGVGVANYGYTF. CDR3 bases: TGTGCCAGCAGCTTAGGGGTTGGGGTCGCTAACTATGGCTACACCTTC.

The J gene is TRBJ2-5, the V gene TRBV5-8; 10 positions match TRBD1. CDR1 is SGHTS, CDR2 YDEGEE, per germline. V lost 6 bases to trimming and J lost 3 bases; unmatched junction nucleotides: 11. CDR3 size: 16 residues. CDR3 DNA sequence: TGTGCCAGCACCTCTCCACCGGGACAGGGGAAAGAGACCCAGTACTTC. Translation: CASTSPPGQGKETQYF.

The V and J genes are TRBV30 and TRBJ2-7; D gene uncertain. The germline V gene encodes CDR1 GTSNPN and CDR2 SVGIG (reference sequence). The CDR3 runs to 11 residues. Trimming removed 2 bases from V and 3 bases from J, with 5 bases in between. The CDR3 sequence is CAWSNYYEQYF. CDR3 in DNA: TGTGCCTGGAGTAACTACTACGAGCAGTACTTC.

The chain links TRBV5-4 to TRBJ1-3; D gene ambiguous. Trimming took off 0 bases at V and 0 bases at J, with 10 bases between the two ends. CDR3 length: 16 amino acids. Germline V gene lookup returns CDR1 SGHNT and CDR2 YYREEE (reference sequence). Here the CDR3 DNA reads TGTGCCAGCAGCTTGGATAGGCCAAGCTCTGGAAACACCATATATTTT. It specifies CASSLDRPSSGNTIYF.

The rearrangement links TRBV5-4 to TRBJ1-2, with D tentatively TRBD1 (5 bases). V lost 3 bases, J lost 4 bases, and 7 bases lay in between. CDR1 is SGHNT, CDR2 YYREEE, per germline (reference sequence). CDR3 length: 12 amino acids. The CDR3 DNA sequence: TGTGCCAGCAGCTGGGGGGGCTATGGCTACACCTTC. It translates to CASSWGGYGYTF.

Note on this clone: Other DNA variants within this sample encode the same CDR3. This sequence joins TRBV29-1 and TRBJ2-2, with D uncertain. The CDR3 is 11 amino acids. Trimming took off 5 bases at V and 1 base at J, with 2 bases between the two ends. Germline CDR1 and CDR2: SQVTM and ANQGSEA. The CDR3 bases are TGCAGCGTTCAGAACACCGGGGAGCTGTTTTTT. Translating gives CSVQNTGELFF.

A remark on this clone: This sample also contains other DNA sequences that code for the same CDR3. The chain links TRBV2 to TRBJ2-7; TRBD1 is a possible D gene (5 bases). Trimming cost V 2 bases and J 3 bases, with 8 bases left between them. This CDR3 contains 13 residues. The germline gives CDR1 SNHLY, CDR2 FYNNEI. The CDR3 nucleotides read TGTGCCAGCAGTGAAAGGGGCCTCTACGAGCAGTACTTC. Amino acid sequence: CASSERGLYEQYF.

J is TRBJ2-3 and V is TRBV4-1; tentative D call: TRBD2 (6 bases). Germline V gene data show CDR1 as MGHRA and CDR2 as YSYEKL. The V and J ends lost 4 bases and 0 bases respectively, with 11 bases between them. The CDR3 has 15 residues. CDR3 region: CASSLADTSTDTQYF. DNA for the CDR3: TGCGCCAGCAGCCTAGCGGACACTAGCACAGATACGCAGTATTTT.

The chain uses TRBV19 and TRBJ1-5; D uncertain. Germline loops: CDR1 LNHDA, CDR2 SQIVND (reference sequence). The CDR3 has 14 amino acids. The V end was cut by 5 bases, the J end by 4 bases, with 12 bases between. This chain's CDR3 is CASSPQFSNQPQHF. In nucleotides, the CDR3 is TGTGCCAGTAGTCCCCAATTCAGTAATCAGCCCCAGCATTTT. Full variable domain (missing parts from reference TRBV19 and TRBJ1-5): DGGITQSPKYLFRKEGQNVTLSCEQNLNHDAMYWYRQDPGQGLRLIYYSQIVNDFQKGDIAEGYSVSREKKESFPLTVTSAQKNPTAFYLCASSPQFSNQPQHFGDGTRLSIL.

This chain uses TRBV6-2 or TRBV6-3 with TRBJ2-1; D is ambiguous. The V end was cut by 2 bases, the J end by 0 bases, with 8 bases between. The CDR3 runs 15 residues. Germline CDR1 and CDR2: MNHEY and SVGEGT. As DNA, the CDR3 is TGTGCCAGCAGTTACCTCTCGAGCTCCTACAATGAGCAGTTCTTC. Translation: CASSYLSSSYNEQFF.

This CDR3 reads CASSQATGGNEQFF. For the CDR3, the DNA is TGCGCCAGCAGCCAAGCGACAGGGGGTAATGAGCAGTTCTTC. The V and J genes are TRBV4-3 and TRBJ2-1; 9 positions agree with TRBD1. This CDR3 contains 14 residues. V was pared by 1 base and J by 7 bases, with 2 bases of the junction left unmatched. Germline CDR1 and CDR2: LGHNA and YSLEER.

The J gene is TRBJ2-7, the V gene TRBV29-1, with D perhaps TRBD1 (5 bases). Per germline, CDR1 SQVTM and CDR2 ANQGSEA. This CDR3 region has 13 residues. Trimming pared 4 bases from V and 2 bases from J, leaving 12 bases between. CDR3 sequence (DNA): TGCAGCGTTGTGGGGCTTGGAGCCTACGAGCAGTACTTC. This encodes CSVVGLGAYEQYF.

This rearrangement joins TRBV7-8 to TRBJ2-7; TRBD2 aligns across 11 bases. This CDR3 contains 15 residues. CDR1 and CDR2 (germline): SGHVS, FQNEAQ. V trimming: 0 bases; J trimming: 3 bases; junction bases outside the gene matches: 1. CDR3 DNA sequence: TGTGCCAGCAGCTTAGCGGGACTAGCGGACTACGAGCAGTACTTC. It specifies CASSLAGLADYEQYF. Supplemented by reference TRBV7-8 and TRBJ2-7, the full variable domain reads GAGVSQSPRYKVAKRGQDVALRCDPISGHVSLFWYQQALGQGPEFLTYFQNEAQLDKSGLPSDRFFAERPEGSVSTLKIQRTQQEDSAVYLCASSLAGLADYEQYFGPGTRLTVT.

V usage is TRBV10-3 and J usage is TRBJ2-2, with D possibly matching TRBD1 (5 bases). Looked up from germline, CDR1 is ENHRY and CDR2 is SYGVKD. The CDR3 spans 16 residues. The germline V and J ends were trimmed by 0 bases and 3 bases, with 11 bases remaining between them. In DNA, the CDR3 is TGTGCCATCAGTGAGTCGTGGGGCGCGGACACCGGGGAGCTGTTTTTT. Its translation: CAISESWGADTGELFF.

A single count supports this clone. This chain joins TRBV18 and TRBJ2-7, with 7 bases identical to TRBD2. CDR1 and CDR2 from the germline V gene are KGHSH and LQKENI. With 5 bases clipped from V and 3 bases from J, the junction kept 10 bases outside the gene matches. The CDR3 length is 15 residues. The CDR3 loop reads CASSSGSGGIYEQYF. For the CDR3, the DNA is TGTGCCAGCTCATCAGGCTCCGGGGGGATCTACGAGCAGTACTTC. The full variable domain, rest sourced from reference TRBV18 and TRBJ2-7, is NAGVMQNPRHLVRRRGQEARLRCSPMKGHSHVYWYRQLPEEGLKFMVYLQKENIIDESGMPKERFSAEFPKEGPSILRIQQVVRGDSAAYFCASSSGSGGIYEQYFGPGTRLTVT.

Of note for this clone: In the same sample, other DNA sequences code for this CDR3. The chain employs TRBV12-3 or TRBV12-4 and TRBJ2-7, with unresolved D. Trimming shortened V by 5 bases and J by 4 bases, and 6 bases separated the two germline ends. The CDR3 sequence is 11 residues long. CDR3 in DNA: TGTGCCAGCAGTAACATATACGAGCAGTACTTC. Amino acid sequence: CASSNIYEQYF.

The chain links TRBV28 to TRBJ2-1; maybe TRBD1 (5 bases). V shed 2 bases and J shed 4 bases, with 12 bases lying between them. Germline assignment: CDR1 MDHEN and CDR2 SYDVKM. CDR3 length: 15 residues. The CDR3 here is CASSLAGKAYNEQFF. In nucleotides, the CDR3 is TGTGCCAGCAGTTTAGCAGGGAAGGCTTACAATGAGCAGTTCTTC.

J is TRBJ2-5 and V is TRBV10-3; weak D call: TRBD2 (5 bases). CDR1 ENHRY and CDR2 SYGVKD come from the germline V gene. The CDR3 consists of 16 residues. V was shortened by 2 bases and J by 4 bases, with 17 bases between the two germline ends. The CDR3, as DNA: TGTGCCATCAGTGAGGGTGACCAACCCCGGGGAGAGACCCAGTACTTC. It yields the protein CAISEGDQPRGETQYF.

V is TRBV30 and J is TRBJ1-1, with D unresolved. The CDR3 has 11 residues. Germline V gene data show CDR1 as GTSNPN and CDR2 as SVGIG (reference sequence). Trimming removed 3 bases from V and 5 bases from J, with 7 bases in between. CDR3 protein: CAWRAGTEAFF. DNA for the CDR3: TGTGCCTGGAGGGCCGGTACTGAAGCTTTCTTT.

This chain uses TRBV29-1 with TRBJ1-1; D not certain. The CDR3 runs to 12 residues. Looked up from germline, CDR1 is SQVTM and CDR2 is ANQGSEA. The germline V and J ends were trimmed by 0 bases and 8 bases, with 10 bases remaining between them. The DNA for the CDR3 is TGCAGCGTTGAAGATTGGGCAGCAGAAGCTTTCTTT. Translated: CSVEDWAAEAFF.

Comment on this clone: Other DNA sequences in this specimen translate into the identical CDR3. The rearrangement uses TRBV28 and TRBJ2-7; 9 bases line up with TRBD1. V lost 6 bases, J lost 4 bases, and 4 bases stayed unmatched. CDR3 length: 13 amino acids. The V gene's germline CDR1 is MDHEN and CDR2 SYDVKM. The CDR3 spells CASSSGQGYEQYF. In DNA form, the CDR3 reads TGTGCCAGCAGCTCGGGACAGGGTTACGAGCAGTACTTC.

This clone was seen only a few times. V usage is TRBV28 and J usage is TRBJ1-6, with D unresolved. The CDR3 consists of 15 residues. Germline V gene data show CDR1 as MDHEN and CDR2 as SYDVKM. The V gene lost 4 bases and the J gene lost 1 base, with 8 bases spanning the gap. In DNA, the CDR3 is TGTGCCAGCAGTTCCCCGGGGTCCTATAATTCACCCCTCCACTTT. Translation: CASSSPGSYNSPLHF.

This rearrangement joins TRBV19 to TRBJ2-7; a weak D match, TRBD2 (6 bases). With 7 bases removed from V and 6 bases from J, the gap between germline ends came to 16 bases. The CDR3 is 13 amino acids. The V gene's germline CDR1 is LNHDA and CDR2 SQIVND (reference sequence). CDR3 sequence (DNA): TGTGCCAGTAAACGGGTTGGGACTCTCGAGCAGTACTTC. Translating it yields CASKRVGTLEQYF.

The V and J genes are TRBV28 and TRBJ1-1; 9 positions agree with TRBD1. The ends lost 6 bases at V and 7 bases at J; junction bases unmatched: 9. Germline V gives CDR1 MDHEN, CDR2 SYDVKM. This CDR3 contains 14 residues. The CDR3 coding sequence is TGTGCCAGCAGACAGGGGGCCGAGGTTGGTGAAGCTTTCTTT. Residues: CASRQGAEVGEAFF.

The chain joins TRBV21-1 to TRBJ2-7; the table calls TRBD2, which could not be checked here. TRBV21-1 is given as a pseudogene. The length of the CDR3 is 20 residues. As DNA, the CDR3 is TGTGCCAGCAGCAAAGTGGTGGGGACAGGGGTAGCGGGAGGTCCCTACGAGCAGTACTTC. This gives the protein CASSKVVGTGVAGGPYEQYF.

The gene calls are TRBV5-4 and TRBJ2-7, with TRBD2 matching over 7 bases. This CDR3 spans 15 amino acids. The V and J ends lost 4 bases and 0 bases, in that order; junction bases with no gene match: 7. Germline CDR1 and CDR2: SGHNT and YYREEE (reference sequence). CDR3 residues: CASSPGGRSSYEQYF. Written as DNA, the CDR3 is TGTGCCAGCAGCCCCGGGGGGAGGAGCTCCTACGAGCAGTACTTC.

V usage is TRBV11-3 and J usage is TRBJ2-1, with D tentatively TRBD2 (6 bases). The germline V and J ends were trimmed by 5 bases and 4 bases, with 6 bases remaining between them. Per germline, CDR1 SGHNT and CDR2 YENEEA. There are 12 residues in the CDR3. CDR3 protein: CASSRGYNEQFF. The CDR3 region has the DNA TGTGCCAGCAGCCGGGGGTACAATGAGCAGTTCTTC.

The rearrangement links TRBV7-2 to TRBJ1-5; D is ambiguous. Deletions cut 1 base from V and 4 bases from J, with 5 bases between. The germline V gene has CDR1 SGHTA and CDR2 FQGNSA. This CDR3 has 13 residues. CDR3 bases: TGTGCCAGCAGCTTAGTACAGAATCAGCCCCAGCATTTT. It codes for CASSLVQNQPQHF.

The V gene is TRBV5-4, the J gene TRBJ2-1; no clear D. The ends were cut back, 0 bases at V and 12 bases at J, with 16 bases in the middle. The CDR3 sequence is 14 residues long. Germline V gene sequence: CDR1 SGHNT, CDR2 YYREEE (reference sequence). The CDR3 nucleotides read TGTGCCAGCAGCTTGGCTGGTAGCTCCGGTGGGCAGTTCTTC. Translation gives CASSLAGSSGGQFF.

V usage is TRBV28 and J usage is TRBJ2-3; perhaps D is TRBD1 or TRBD2 (6 bases each). This CDR3 is 14 amino acids long. CDR1 and CDR2 from the germline V gene are MDHEN and SYDVKM. V was trimmed by 9 bases and J by 2 bases, leaving 15 bases between them. CDR3 residues: CASRGGTFTDTQYF. The CDR3 region has the DNA TGTGCCAGTCGAGGGGGGACGTTCACAGATACGCAGTATTTT. Looking up the rest from reference TRBV28 and TRBJ2-3 gives the full variable domain: DVKVTQSSRYLVKRTGEKVFLECVQDMDHENMFWYRQDPGLGLRLIYFSYDVKMKEKGDIPEGYSVSREKKERFSLILESASTNQTSMYLCASRGGTFTDTQYFGPGTRLTVL.